This T cell receptor beta chain is from a study of blood T cell repertoires in COVID-19. This clone appeared once. Sequencing was performed with immunoSEQ multiplex PCR; in TCRdb, only in-frame clones are kept and a portion is missing. Among about 400,000 clones listed, around nine tenths were seen once. Germline loops: CDR1 SGHRS, CDR2 YFSETQ. V lost 4 bases and J 1 base, leaving 11 bases between the germline ends. This CDR3 is built from 15 residues. The sequence was obtained from a woman in her forties or fifties who had recovered from COVID-19. The rearrangement joins TRBV5-1 to TRBJ2-2, with D possibly being TRBD2 (5 bases). The sample comprised PBMCs or T cells enriched from blood (not recorded which). CDR3 coding DNA: TGCGCCAGCAGCCCGCCCGCGGGGAACACCGGGGAGCTGTTTTTT. Amino acids: CASSPPAGNTGELFF. The full variable domain, rest sourced from reference TRBV5-1 and TRBJ2-2, is KAGVTQTPRYLIKTRGQQVTLSCSPISGHRSVSWYQQTPGQGLQFLFEYFSETQRNKGNFPGRFSGRQFSNSRSEMNVSTLELGDSALYLCASSPPAGNTGELFFGEGSRLTVL.